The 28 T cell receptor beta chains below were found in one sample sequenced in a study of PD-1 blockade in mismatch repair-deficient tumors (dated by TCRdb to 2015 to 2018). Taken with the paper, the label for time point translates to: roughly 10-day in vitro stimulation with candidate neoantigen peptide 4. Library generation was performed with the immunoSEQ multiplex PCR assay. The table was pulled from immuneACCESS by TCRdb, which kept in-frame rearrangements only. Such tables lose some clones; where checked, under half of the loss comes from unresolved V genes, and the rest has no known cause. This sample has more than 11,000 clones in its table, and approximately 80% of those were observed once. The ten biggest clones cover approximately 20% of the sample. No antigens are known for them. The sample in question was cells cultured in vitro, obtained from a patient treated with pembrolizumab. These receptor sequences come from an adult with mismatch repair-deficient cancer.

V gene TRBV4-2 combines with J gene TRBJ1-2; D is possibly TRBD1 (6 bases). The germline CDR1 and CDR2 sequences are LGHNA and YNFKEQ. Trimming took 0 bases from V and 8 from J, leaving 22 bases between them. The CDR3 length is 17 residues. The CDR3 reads CASSQERLTGQAVGYTF. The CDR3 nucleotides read TGTGCCAGCAGCCAAGAACGACTTACAGGGCAGGCCGTAGGCTACACCTTC.

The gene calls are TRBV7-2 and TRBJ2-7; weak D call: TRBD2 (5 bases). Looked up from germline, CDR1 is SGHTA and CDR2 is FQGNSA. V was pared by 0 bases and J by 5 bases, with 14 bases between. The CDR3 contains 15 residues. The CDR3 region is CASSLAPTGYNEQYF. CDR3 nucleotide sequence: TGTGCCAGCAGCTTAGCCCCAACGGGATATAACGAGCAGTACTTC.

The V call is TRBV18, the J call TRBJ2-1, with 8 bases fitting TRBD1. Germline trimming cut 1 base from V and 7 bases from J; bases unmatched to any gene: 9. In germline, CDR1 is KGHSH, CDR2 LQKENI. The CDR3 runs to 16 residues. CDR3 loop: CASSPQSGGAGNEQFF. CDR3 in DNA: TGTGCCAGCTCACCACAGTCAGGGGGCGCAGGTAATGAGCAGTTCTTC.

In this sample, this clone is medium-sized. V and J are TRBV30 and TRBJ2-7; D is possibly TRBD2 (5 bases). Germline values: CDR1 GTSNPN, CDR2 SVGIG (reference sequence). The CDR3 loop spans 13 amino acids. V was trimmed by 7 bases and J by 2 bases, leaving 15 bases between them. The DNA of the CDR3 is TGTGCCTATACAAACTTGGGAGCCTACGAGCAGTACTTC. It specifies CAYTNLGAYEQYF.

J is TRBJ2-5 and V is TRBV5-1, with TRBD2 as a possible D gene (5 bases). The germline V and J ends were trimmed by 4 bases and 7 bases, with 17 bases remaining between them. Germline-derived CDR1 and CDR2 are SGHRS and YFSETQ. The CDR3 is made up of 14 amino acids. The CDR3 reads CASSPSEGSGTQYF. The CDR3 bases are TGCGCCAGCAGCCCCTCCGAAGGGAGTGGGACCCAGTACTTC.

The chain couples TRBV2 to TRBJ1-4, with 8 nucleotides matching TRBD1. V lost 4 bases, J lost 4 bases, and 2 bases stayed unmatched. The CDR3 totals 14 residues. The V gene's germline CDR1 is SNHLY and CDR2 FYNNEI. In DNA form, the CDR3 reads TGTGCCAGCAGTGCAACAGGGGGTAATGAAAAACTGTTTTTT. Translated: CASSATGGNEKLFF.

The CDR3 loop reads CASSIGGDIYEQYF. DNA for the CDR3: TGTGCCAGTAGTATAGGGGGGGATATCTACGAGCAGTACTTC. The J gene is TRBJ2-7, the V gene TRBV19; tentatively, D is TRBD2 (6 bases). The V and J ends lost 1 base and 3 bases respectively, with 10 bases between them. CDR3 length: 14 residues. Germline CDR1 LNHDA, CDR2 SQIVND (reference sequence).

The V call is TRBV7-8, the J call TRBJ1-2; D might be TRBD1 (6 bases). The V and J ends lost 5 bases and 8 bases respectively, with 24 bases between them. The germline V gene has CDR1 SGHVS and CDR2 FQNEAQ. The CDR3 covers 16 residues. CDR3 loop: CASSPYKAGGAGGYTF. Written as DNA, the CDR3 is TGTGCCAGCAGCCCTTACAAAGCGGGGGGCGCCGGGGGCTACACCTTC.

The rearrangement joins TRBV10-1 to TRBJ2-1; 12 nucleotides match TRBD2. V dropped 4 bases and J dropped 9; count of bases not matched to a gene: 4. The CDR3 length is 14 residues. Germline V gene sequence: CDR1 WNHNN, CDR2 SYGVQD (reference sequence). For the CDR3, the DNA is TGCGCCAGCAGTGGGGGACTAGCGGGCATTGAGCAGTTCTTC. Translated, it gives CASSGGLAGIEQFF.

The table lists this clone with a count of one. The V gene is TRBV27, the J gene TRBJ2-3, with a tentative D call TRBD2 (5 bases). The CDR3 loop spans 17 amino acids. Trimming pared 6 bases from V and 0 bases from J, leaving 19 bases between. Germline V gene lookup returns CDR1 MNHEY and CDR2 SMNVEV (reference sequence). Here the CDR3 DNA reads TGTGCCAGCAGACAATACCCAGGACTGGTTAGCACAGATACGCAGTATTTT. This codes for CASRQYPGLVSTDTQYF.

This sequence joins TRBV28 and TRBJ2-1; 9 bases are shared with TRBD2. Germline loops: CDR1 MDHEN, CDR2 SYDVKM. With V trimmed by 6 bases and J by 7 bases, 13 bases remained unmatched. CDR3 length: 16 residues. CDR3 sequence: CASSPDGIAGVNEQFF. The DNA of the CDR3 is TGTGCCAGCAGCCCCGATGGAATAGCGGGAGTGAATGAGCAGTTCTTC.

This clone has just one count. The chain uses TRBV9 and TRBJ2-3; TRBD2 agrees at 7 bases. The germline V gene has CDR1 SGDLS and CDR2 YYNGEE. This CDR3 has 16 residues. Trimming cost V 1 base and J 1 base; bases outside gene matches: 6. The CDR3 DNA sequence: TGTGCCAGCAGCGTACTAGCGGTAGGTGGCACAGATACGCAGTATTTT. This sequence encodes CASSVLAVGGTDTQYF.

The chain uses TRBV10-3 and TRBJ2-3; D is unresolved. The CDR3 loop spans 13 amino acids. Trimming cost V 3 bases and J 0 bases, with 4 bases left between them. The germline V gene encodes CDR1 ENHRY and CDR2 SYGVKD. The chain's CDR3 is CAISDGSTDTQYF. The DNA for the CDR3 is TGTGCCATCAGTGACGGGAGCACAGATACGCAGTATTTT.

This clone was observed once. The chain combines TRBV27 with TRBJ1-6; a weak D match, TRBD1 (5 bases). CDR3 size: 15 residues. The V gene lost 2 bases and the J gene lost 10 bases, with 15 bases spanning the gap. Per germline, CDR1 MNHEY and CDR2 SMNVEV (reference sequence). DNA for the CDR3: TGTGCCAGCAGTTTAATGCCCGGGACTTCGTCACCCCTCCACTTT. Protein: CASSLMPGTSSPLHF.

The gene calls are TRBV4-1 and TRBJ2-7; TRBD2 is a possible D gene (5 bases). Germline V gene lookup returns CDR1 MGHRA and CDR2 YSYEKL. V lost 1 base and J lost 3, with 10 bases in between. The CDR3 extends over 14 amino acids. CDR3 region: CASSQGGRVYEQYF. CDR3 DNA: TGCGCCAGCAGCCAAGGAGGGCGGGTCTACGAGCAGTACTTC.

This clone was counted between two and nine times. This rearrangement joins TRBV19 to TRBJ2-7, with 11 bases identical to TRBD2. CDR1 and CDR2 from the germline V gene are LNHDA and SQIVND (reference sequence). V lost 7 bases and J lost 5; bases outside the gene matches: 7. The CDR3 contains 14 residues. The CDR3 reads CASNLAGGNNEQYF. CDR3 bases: TGTGCCAGTAATCTAGCGGGAGGCAATAACGAGCAGTACTTC. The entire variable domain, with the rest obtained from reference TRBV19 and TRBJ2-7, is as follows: DGGITQSPKYLFRKEGQNVTLSCEQNLNHDAMYWYRQDPGQGLRLIYYSQIVNDFQKGDIAEGYSVSREKKESFPLTVTSAQKNPTAFYLCASNLAGGNNEQYFGPGTRLTVT.

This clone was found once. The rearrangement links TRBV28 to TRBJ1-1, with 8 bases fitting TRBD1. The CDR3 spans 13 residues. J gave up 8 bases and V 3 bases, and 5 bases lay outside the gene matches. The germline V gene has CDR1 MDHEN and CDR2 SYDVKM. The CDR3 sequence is CASSLVGQGEAFF. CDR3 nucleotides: TGTGCCAGCAGTTTGGTCGGACAGGGCGAAGCTTTCTTT.

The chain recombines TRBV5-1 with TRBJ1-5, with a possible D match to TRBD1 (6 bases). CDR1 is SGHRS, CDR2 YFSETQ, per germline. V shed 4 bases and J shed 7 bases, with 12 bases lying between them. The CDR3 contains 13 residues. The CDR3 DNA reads TGCGCCAGCAGCCAAAACAGGGACCAGCCCCAGCATTTT. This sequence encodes CASSQNRDQPQHF.

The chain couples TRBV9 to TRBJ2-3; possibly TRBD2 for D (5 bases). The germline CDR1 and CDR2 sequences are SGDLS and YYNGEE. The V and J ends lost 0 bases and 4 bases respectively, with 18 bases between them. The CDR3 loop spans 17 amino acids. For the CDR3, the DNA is TGTGCCAGCAGCGTAGCTCAGGAGCATGGGGAGCCAGATACGCAGTATTTT. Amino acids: CASSVAQEHGEPDTQYF.

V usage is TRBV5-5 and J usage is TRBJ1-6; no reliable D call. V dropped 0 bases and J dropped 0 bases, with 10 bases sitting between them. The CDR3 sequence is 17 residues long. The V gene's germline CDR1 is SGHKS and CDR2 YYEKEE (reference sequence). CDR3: CASSLGSVPSYNSPLHF. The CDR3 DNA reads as TGTGCCAGCAGCTTGGGATCAGTCCCCTCCTATAATTCACCCCTCCACTTT.

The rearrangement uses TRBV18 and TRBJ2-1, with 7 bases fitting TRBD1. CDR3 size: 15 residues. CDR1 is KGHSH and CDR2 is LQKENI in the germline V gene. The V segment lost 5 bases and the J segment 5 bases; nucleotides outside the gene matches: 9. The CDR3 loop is CASSDSTGTNNEQFF. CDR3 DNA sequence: TGTGCCAGCTCAGATTCGACAGGGACCAACAATGAGCAGTTCTTC.

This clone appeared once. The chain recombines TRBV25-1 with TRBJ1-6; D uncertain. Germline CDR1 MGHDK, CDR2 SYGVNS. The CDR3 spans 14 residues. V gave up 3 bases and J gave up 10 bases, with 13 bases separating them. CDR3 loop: CASSDDPERSPLHF. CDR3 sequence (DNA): TGTGCCAGCAGTGATGACCCTGAGAGATCACCCCTCCACTTT.

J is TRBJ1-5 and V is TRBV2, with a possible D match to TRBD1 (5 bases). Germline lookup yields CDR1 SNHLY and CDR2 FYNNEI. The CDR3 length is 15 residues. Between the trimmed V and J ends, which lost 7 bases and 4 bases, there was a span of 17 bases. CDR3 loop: CASKWEGRGNQPQHF. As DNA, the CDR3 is TGTGCCAGCAAGTGGGAGGGGCGCGGAAATCAGCCCCAGCATTTT. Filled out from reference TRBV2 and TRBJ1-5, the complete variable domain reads EPEVTQTPSHQVTQMGQEVILRCVPISNHLYFYWYRQILGQKVEFLVSFYNNEISEKSEIFDDQFSVERPDGSNFTLKIRSTKLEDSAMYFCASKWEGRGNQPQHFGDGTRLSIL.

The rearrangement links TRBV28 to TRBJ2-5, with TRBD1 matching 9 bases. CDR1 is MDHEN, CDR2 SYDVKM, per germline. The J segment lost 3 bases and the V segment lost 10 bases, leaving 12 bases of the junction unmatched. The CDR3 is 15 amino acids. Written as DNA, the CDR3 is TGTGCCACCAACTACAGGGGGCTGGGTGAAGAGACCCAGTACTTC. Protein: CATNYRGLGEETQYF.

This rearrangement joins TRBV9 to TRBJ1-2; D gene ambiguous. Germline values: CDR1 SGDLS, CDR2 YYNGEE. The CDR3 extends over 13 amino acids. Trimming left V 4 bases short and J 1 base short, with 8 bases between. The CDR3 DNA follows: TGTGCCAGCAGCCCAGACCGTAACTATGGCTACACCTTC. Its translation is CASSPDRNYGYTF.

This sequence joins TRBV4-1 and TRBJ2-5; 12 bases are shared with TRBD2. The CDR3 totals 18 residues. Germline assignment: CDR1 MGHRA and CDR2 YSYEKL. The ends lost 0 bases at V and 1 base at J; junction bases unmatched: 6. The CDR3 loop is CASSQDELAGGLQETQYF. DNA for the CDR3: TGCGCCAGCAGCCAAGACGAACTAGCGGGAGGCCTCCAAGAGACCCAGTACTTC.

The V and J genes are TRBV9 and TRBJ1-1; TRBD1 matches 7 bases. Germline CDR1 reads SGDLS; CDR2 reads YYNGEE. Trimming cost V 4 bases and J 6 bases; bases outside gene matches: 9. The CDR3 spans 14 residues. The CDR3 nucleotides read TGTGCCAGCAGCCCCCAGGGGCAGGGGGCTGAAGCTTTCTTT. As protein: CASSPQGQGAEAFF.

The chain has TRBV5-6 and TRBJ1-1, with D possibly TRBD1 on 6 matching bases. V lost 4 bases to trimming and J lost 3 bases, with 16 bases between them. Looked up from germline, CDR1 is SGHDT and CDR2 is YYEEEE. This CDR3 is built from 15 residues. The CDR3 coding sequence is TGTGCCAGCAGCAACCGGGACACCCTATACACTGAAGCTTTCTTT. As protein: CASSNRDTLYTEAFF. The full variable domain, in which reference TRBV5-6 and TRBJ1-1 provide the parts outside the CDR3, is DAGVTQSPTHLIKTRGQQVTLRCSPKSGHDTVSWYQQALGQGPQFIFQYYEEEERQRGNFPDRFSGHQFPNYSSELNVNALLLGDSALYLCASSNRDTLYTEAFFGQGTRLTVV.